The 23 T cell receptor beta chains below were found in one sample sequenced in a study of technical replicates of blood from several donors. Sequencing was performed with immunoSEQ multiplex PCR; in TCRdb, only in-frame clones are kept and a portion is missing. The data show about 81,000 clones, about 96% seen once. Source material: T cells isolated from PBMCs. The receptors shown here come from a human donor in good health.

This sequence joins TRBV7-3 and TRBJ1-3; no reliable D call. Deletions cut 4 bases from V and 4 bases from J, with 8 bases between. In germline, CDR1 is SGHTA, CDR2 FQGTGA. The CDR3 covers 13 residues. CDR3 residues: CASSSKFGNTIYF. The CDR3 region has the DNA TGTGCCAGCAGCTCCAAATTCGGAAACACCATATATTTT.

There are a few counts of this clone. This chain uses TRBV5-8 with TRBJ2-4; D may be TRBD1 (6 bases). The V gene lost 0 bases and the J gene lost 8 bases, with 6 bases spanning the gap. This CDR3 has 12 residues. Germline-derived CDR1 and CDR2 are SGHTS and YDEGEE. CDR3 sequence reads: CASSLGGHIQYF. The CDR3 coding sequence is TGTGCCAGCAGCTTGGGGGGGCACATTCAGTACTTC. Variable domain in full (rest from reference TRBV5-8 and TRBJ2-4): EAGVTQSPTHLIKTRGQQATLRCSPISGHTSVYWYQQALGLGLQFLLWYDEGEERNRGNFPPRFSGRQFPNYSSELNVNALELEDSALYLCASSLGGHIQYFGAGTRLSVL.

DNA for the CDR3: TGTGCCATCAGGTTAGCGGGAGAAAGCGCTGAGCAGTTCTTC. Its protein is CAIRLAGESAEQFF. This chain uses TRBV10-3 with TRBJ2-1, with 9 bases lining up with TRBD2. The CDR3 length is 14 residues. From germline, CDR1 is ENHRY and CDR2 SYGVKD. With V trimmed by 6 bases and J by 9 bases, 9 bases remained unmatched.

The V call is TRBV9, the J call TRBJ1-3; D is possibly TRBD1 (6 bases). CDR3 length equals 14 residues. Between the trimmed V and J ends, which lost 6 bases and 0 bases, there was a span of 10 bases. Germline V gene data show CDR1 as SGDLS and CDR2 as YYNGEE. CDR3 DNA sequence: TGTGCCAGCACGGACAGAGCCTCTGGAAACACCATATATTTT. It is translated as CASTDRASGNTIYF.

V is TRBV4-1 and J is TRBJ2-1; D is possibly TRBD2 (6 bases). Trimming cost V 4 bases and J 4 bases, with 14 bases left between them. Germline V gene data show CDR1 as MGHRA and CDR2 as YSYEKL. There are 15 residues in the CDR3. CDR3 in DNA: TGCGCCAGCAGCCTCATTCTCGGGGGATACAATGAGCAGTTCTTC. This sequence encodes CASSLILGGYNEQFF.

This chain joins TRBV28 and TRBJ2-7, with 9 bases aligning to TRBD1. The CDR3 runs to 15 residues. V lost 6 bases to trimming and J lost 4 bases; unmatched junction nucleotides: 10. CDR1 is MDHEN and CDR2 is SYDVKM in the germline V gene. The CDR3 reads CASRTEQGAWYEQYF. The CDR3 nucleotides read TGTGCCAGCAGAACTGAACAGGGGGCTTGGTACGAGCAGTACTTC.

This clone was counted a single time. The chain employs TRBV7-3 and TRBJ1-4; D not resolved. V shed 2 bases and J shed 8 bases, with 9 bases lying between them. CDR3 size: 13 residues. Germline V lookup: CDR1 SGHTA, CDR2 FQGTGA. CDR3 amino acids: CASSLSLREKLFF. The CDR3 nucleotides are TGTGCCAGCAGCTTATCCCTGCGGGAAAAACTGTTTTTT.

The rearrangement uses TRBV2 and TRBJ1-4; 7 positions agree with TRBD1. J gave up 8 bases and V 3 bases, and 12 bases lay outside the gene matches. The CDR3 has 16 amino acids. Germline V gene sequence: CDR1 SNHLY, CDR2 FYNNEI. The CDR3, as DNA: TGTGCCAGCAGTGACCCGGGACAGCCCCTAGGGGAAAAACTGTTTTTT. It encodes CASSDPGQPLGEKLFF. Supplemented by reference TRBV2 and TRBJ1-4, the full variable domain reads EPEVTQTPSHQVTQMGQEVILRCVPISNHLYFYWYRQILGQKVEFLVSFYNNEISEKSEIFDDQFSVERPDGSNFTLKIRSTKLEDSAMYFCASSDPGQPLGEKLFFGSGTQLSVL.

The genes are TRBV7-2 and TRBJ2-1, with a possible D match to TRBD1 (6 bases). This CDR3 has 15 amino acids. Trimming removed 3 bases from V and 3 bases from J, with 12 bases in between. Germline values: CDR1 SGHTA, CDR2 FQGNSA. CDR3 DNA: TGTGCCAGCAGCTTTCGATTCAGGGGCTACAATGAGCAGTTCTTC. The encoded protein is CASSFRFRGYNEQFF. Drawing the rest from reference TRBV7-2 and TRBJ2-1, the complete variable domain is GAGVSQSPSNKVTEKGKDVELRCDPISGHTALYWYRQSLGQGLEFLIYFQGNSAPDKSGLPSDRFSAERTGGSVSTLTIQRTQQEDSAVYLCASSFRFRGYNEQFFGPGTRLTVL.

This chain joins TRBV27 and TRBJ2-6; D call uncertain. Trimming shortened V by 3 bases and J by 0 bases, and 3 bases separated the two germline ends. The CDR3 spans 14 residues. Germline loops: CDR1 MNHEY, CDR2 SMNVEV (reference sequence). As DNA, the CDR3 is TGTGCCAGCAGTTTGAGCTCTGGGGCCAACGTCCTGACTTTC. It encodes CASSLSSGANVLTF.

This clone has a single count. The genes are TRBV7-2 and TRBJ2-4, with a weak D call TRBD1 (6 bases). The CDR3 is 15 amino acids. CDR1 is SGHTA, CDR2 FQGNSA, per germline. Trimming took 5 bases from V and 5 from J, leaving 16 bases between them. For the CDR3, the DNA is TGTGCCAGCAGCCCTAGGGGGACATATGAAAACATTCAGTACTTC. Its translation: CASSPRGTYENIQYF. Combining the CDR3 with reference TRBV7-2 and TRBJ2-4 gives the whole variable domain GAGVSQSPSNKVTEKGKDVELRCDPISGHTALYWYRQSLGQGLEFLIYFQGNSAPDKSGLPSDRFSAERTGGSVSTLTIQRTQQEDSAVYLCASSPRGTYENIQYFGAGTRLSVL.

The chain joins TRBV11-2 to TRBJ1-2; the match to TRBD1 covers 8 bases. The germline V gene has CDR1 SGHAT and CDR2 FQNNGV. The CDR3 contains 14 residues. The junction had 5 bases not matched to a gene; V was cut back by 5 bases and J by 3 bases. The CDR3 here is CASSHPTGDYGYTF. CDR3 DNA: TGTGCCAGCAGCCACCCGACAGGGGACTATGGCTACACCTTC.

This sequence joins TRBV7-9 and TRBJ1-1; 9 bases line up with TRBD1. This CDR3 is 14 amino acids long. V trimming: 8 bases; J trimming: 7 bases; junction bases outside the gene matches: 11. Germline CDR1 is SEHNR and CDR2 is FQNEAQ (reference sequence). CDR3 protein: CASGSTDRGFEAFF. The CDR3 nucleotides are TGTGCCAGCGGTAGCACAGACAGGGGGTTTGAAGCTTTCTTT.

The V and J genes are TRBV7-9 and TRBJ1-3; D is unresolved. The CDR3 has 16 amino acids. Germline CDR1 SEHNR, CDR2 FQNEAQ (reference sequence). Trimming took 5 bases from V and 0 from J, leaving 14 bases between them. The CDR3 nucleotides read TGTGCCAGCAGCCTTATTCAGAGGTCCTCTGGAAACACCATATATTTT. It codes for CASSLIQRSSGNTIYF.

This clone was counted a single time. The gene calls are TRBV7-2 and TRBJ2-5; D call uncertain. CDR1 is SGHTA and CDR2 is FQGNSA in the germline V gene. Trimming pared 4 bases from V and 7 bases from J, leaving 10 bases between. The CDR3 spans 12 residues. CDR3 sequence reads: CASSSRSGTQYF. CDR3 bases: TGTGCCAGCAGCTCTCGGTCAGGGACCCAGTACTTC.

The chain employs TRBV27 and TRBJ1-4; D unclear. V lost 3 bases and J lost 8, with 13 bases in between. This CDR3 is built from 14 residues. Germline V gives CDR1 MNHEY, CDR2 SMNVEV (reference sequence). In DNA, the CDR3 is TGTGCCAGCAGTTTTATCGGGTCAGCAGAAAAACTGTTTTTT. Protein product: CASSFIGSAEKLFF.

The CDR3 reads CASSQPGTRNTEAFF. The CDR3 DNA reads as TGCGCCAGCAGCCAACCGGGGACAAGAAACACTGAAGCTTTCTTT. The V gene is TRBV4-1, the J gene TRBJ1-1; D might be TRBD1 (6 bases). Germline CDR1 reads MGHRA; CDR2 reads YSYEKL. Trimming removed 2 bases at V and 2 bases at J, with 12 bases between. This CDR3 region has 15 residues.

The chain employs TRBV28 and TRBJ2-7; D is undetermined. V was cut by 6 bases and J by 2 bases, with 8 bases left in between. CDR1 MDHEN and CDR2 SYDVKM come from the germline V gene. The CDR3 totals 12 residues. As DNA, the CDR3 is TGTGCCAGCAGCCCAGAAACCTACGAGCAGTACTTC. Protein sequence: CASSPETYEQYF.

V and J are TRBV7-6 and TRBJ2-5; D is unclear. This CDR3 region has 15 residues. Germline values: CDR1 SGHVS, CDR2 FNYEAQ. V dropped 1 base and J dropped 2 bases, with 11 bases sitting between them. The CDR3 DNA reads TGTGCCAGCAGCTTAGTTACAGCAGAGCAAGAGACCCAGTACTTC. This encodes CASSLVTAEQETQYF. Complete variable domain (other parts from reference TRBV7-6 and TRBJ2-5): GAGVSQSPRYKVTKRGQDVALRCDPISGHVSLYWYRQALGQGPEFLTYFNYEAQQDKSGLPNDRFSAERPEGSISTLTIQRTEQRDSAMYRCASSLVTAEQETQYFGPGTRLLVL.

The CDR3 sequence: CASSIRLVQETQYF. In DNA form, the CDR3 reads TGTGCCAGTAGTATTAGACTAGTACAAGAGACCCAGTACTTC. The rearrangement uses TRBV19 and TRBJ2-5, with D perhaps matching TRBD2 (6 bases). The CDR3 runs 14 residues. Germline loops: CDR1 LNHDA, CDR2 SQIVND (reference sequence). V lost 3 bases to trimming and J lost 2 bases, with 10 bases between them.

The chain couples TRBV7-9 to TRBJ2-5, with a tentative D call TRBD1 (5 bases). V was pared by 5 bases and J by 5 bases, with 18 bases between. The V gene's germline CDR1 is SEHNR and CDR2 FQNEAQ (reference sequence). The CDR3 has 15 residues. CDR3 loop: CASSPFLGAGETQYF. The CDR3 nucleotides read TGTGCCAGCAGCCCCTTTTTAGGGGCTGGGGAGACCCAGTACTTC.

The V call is TRBV7-8, the J call TRBJ2-7, with TRBD1 identical over 7 bases. Germline CDR1 SGHVS, CDR2 FQNEAQ. The CDR3 sequence is 16 residues long. V gave up 6 bases and J gave up 3 bases; unmatched junction bases: 14. CDR3 loop: CASSQPPTGSFYEQYF. In DNA form, the CDR3 reads TGTGCCAGCAGTCAACCACCGACAGGGTCGTTCTACGAGCAGTACTTC.

This chain links TRBV5-5 with TRBJ2-7; 8 nucleotides align to TRBD1. The V gene's germline CDR1 is SGHKS and CDR2 YYEKEE (reference sequence). CDR3 length equals 13 residues. J lost 6 bases, V lost 2 bases, and 4 bases had no gene match. In DNA, the CDR3 is TGTGCCAGCAGCTTCGGCAGGGGGCCCGAGCAGTACTTC. This sequence encodes CASSFGRGPEQYF.